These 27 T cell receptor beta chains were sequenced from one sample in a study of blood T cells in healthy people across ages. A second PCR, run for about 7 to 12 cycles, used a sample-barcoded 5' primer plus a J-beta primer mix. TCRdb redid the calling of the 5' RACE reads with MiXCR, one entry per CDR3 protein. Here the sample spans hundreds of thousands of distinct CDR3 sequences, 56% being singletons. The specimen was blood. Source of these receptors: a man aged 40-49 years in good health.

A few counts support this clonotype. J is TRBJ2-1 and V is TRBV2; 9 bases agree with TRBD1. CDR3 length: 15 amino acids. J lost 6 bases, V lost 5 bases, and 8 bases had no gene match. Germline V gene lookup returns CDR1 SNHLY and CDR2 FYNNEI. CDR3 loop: CASSFDRGSPNEQFF. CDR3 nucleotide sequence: TGTGCCAGCAGTTTCGACAGGGGGTCCCCCAATGAGCAGTTCTTC.

The CDR3 DNA sequence: TGTGCCAGCAGTTGGGAGACTAGCGGGAGCCATGAGCAGTTCTTC. This translates into CASSWETSGSHEQFF. This chain connects TRBV27 to TRBJ2-1; TRBD2 agrees at 12 bases. Germline V gene data show CDR1 as MNHEY and CDR2 as SMNVEV (reference sequence). V was clipped by 4 bases and J by 8 bases; unmatched bases: 6. There are 15 residues in the CDR3.

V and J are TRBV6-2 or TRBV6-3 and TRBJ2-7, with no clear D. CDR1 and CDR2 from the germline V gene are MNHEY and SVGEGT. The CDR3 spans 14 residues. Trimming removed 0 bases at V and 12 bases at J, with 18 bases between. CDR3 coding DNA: TGTGCCAGCAGTTACTCGGTCTTCCCGGCAGGCTCGTACTTC. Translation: CASSYSVFPAGSYF.

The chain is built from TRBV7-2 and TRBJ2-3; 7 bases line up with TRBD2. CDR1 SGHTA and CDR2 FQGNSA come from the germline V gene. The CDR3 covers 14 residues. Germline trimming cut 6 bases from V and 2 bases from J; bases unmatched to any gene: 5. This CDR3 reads CASRYRDYTDTQYF. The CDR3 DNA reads TGTGCCAGCAGGTACCGGGACTACACAGATACGCAGTATTTT.

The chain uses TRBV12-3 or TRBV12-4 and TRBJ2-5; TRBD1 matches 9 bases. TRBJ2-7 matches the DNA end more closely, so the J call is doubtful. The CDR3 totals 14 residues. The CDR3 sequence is CASSEQGAPYEQYF. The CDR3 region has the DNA TGTGCCAGCAGTGAACAGGGGGCACCCTACGAGCAGTACTTC.

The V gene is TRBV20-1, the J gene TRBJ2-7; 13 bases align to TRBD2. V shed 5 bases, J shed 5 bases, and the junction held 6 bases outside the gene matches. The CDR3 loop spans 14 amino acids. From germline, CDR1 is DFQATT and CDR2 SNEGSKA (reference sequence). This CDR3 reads CSAPTSGRADEQYF. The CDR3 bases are TGCAGTGCTCCCACTAGCGGGAGGGCCGACGAGCAGTACTTC.

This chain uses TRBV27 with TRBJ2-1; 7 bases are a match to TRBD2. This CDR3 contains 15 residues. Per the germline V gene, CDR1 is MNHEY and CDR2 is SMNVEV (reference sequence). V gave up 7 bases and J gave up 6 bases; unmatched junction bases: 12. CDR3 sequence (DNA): TGTGCCAGCACCCTGACGGCGGGAGTGAGCAATGAGCAGTTCTTC. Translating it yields CASTLTAGVSNEQFF.

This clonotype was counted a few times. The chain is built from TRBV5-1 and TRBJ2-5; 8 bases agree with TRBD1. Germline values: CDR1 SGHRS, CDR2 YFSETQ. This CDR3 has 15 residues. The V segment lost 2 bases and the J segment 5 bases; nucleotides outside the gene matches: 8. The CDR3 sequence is CASSLKTGDGETQYF. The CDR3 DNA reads TGCGCCAGCAGCTTAAAGACAGGGGACGGCGAGACCCAGTACTTC.

The CDR3 coding sequence is TGTGCCAGCAGTTACGATGGCAGTCGAGAGACCCAGTACTTC. Translated: CASSYDGSRETQYF. The chain employs TRBV6-6 and TRBJ2-4; D uncertain. The DNA matches TRBJ2-5 better at its end, which makes the J call doubtful. The germline CDR1 and CDR2 sequences are MNHNY and SVGAGI (reference sequence). The CDR3 runs to 14 residues.

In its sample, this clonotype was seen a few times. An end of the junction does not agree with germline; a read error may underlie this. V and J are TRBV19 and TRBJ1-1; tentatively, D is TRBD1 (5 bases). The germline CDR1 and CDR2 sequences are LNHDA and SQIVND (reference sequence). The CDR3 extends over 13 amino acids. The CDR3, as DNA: TGTGCCAGTAGCATAGGGACCCAGCCGGAAGCTTTCTTT. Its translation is CASSIGTQPEAFF.

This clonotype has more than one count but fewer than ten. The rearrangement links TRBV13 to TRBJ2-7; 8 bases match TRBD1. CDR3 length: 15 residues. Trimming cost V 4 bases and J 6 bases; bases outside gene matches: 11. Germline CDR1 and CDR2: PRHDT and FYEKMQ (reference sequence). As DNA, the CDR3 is TGTGCCAGCAGCTCCCAGGGGGCTCCAACTTTCGAGCAGTACTTC. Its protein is CASSSQGAPTFEQYF. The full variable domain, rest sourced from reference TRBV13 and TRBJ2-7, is AAGVIQSPRHLIKEKRETATLKCYPIPRHDTVYWYQQGPGQDPQFLISFYEKMQSDKGSIPDRFSAQQFSDYHSELNMSSLELGDSALYFCASSSQGAPTFEQYFGPGTRLTVT.

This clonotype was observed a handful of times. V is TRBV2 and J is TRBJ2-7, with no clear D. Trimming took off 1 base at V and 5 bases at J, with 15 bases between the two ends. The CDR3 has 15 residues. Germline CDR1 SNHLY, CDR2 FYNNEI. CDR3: CASSEEGLLTHEQYF. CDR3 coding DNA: TGTGCCAGCAGTGAAGAGGGTCTTCTGACCCACGAGCAGTACTTC.

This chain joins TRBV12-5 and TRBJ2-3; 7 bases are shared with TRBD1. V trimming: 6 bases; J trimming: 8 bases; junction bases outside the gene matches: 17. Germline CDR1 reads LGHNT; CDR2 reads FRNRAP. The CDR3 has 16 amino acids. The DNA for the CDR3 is TGTGCTAGTGGGACTAAGACGACAGGGACAATCATTACGCAGTATTTT. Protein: CASGTKTTGTIITQYF.

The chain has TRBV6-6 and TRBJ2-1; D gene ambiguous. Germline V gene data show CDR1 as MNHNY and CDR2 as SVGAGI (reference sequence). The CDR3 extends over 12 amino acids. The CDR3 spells CTISSSYNEQFF. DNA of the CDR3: TGTACCATATCGAGCTCCTACAATGAGCAGTTCTTC.

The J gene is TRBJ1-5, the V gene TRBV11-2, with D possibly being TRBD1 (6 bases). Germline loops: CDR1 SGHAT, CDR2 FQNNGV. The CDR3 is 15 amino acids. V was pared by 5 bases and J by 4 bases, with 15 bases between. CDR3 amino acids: CASSQGTTGNQPQHF. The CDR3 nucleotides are TGTGCCAGCAGCCAAGGGACAACGGGGAATCAGCCCCAGCATTTT.

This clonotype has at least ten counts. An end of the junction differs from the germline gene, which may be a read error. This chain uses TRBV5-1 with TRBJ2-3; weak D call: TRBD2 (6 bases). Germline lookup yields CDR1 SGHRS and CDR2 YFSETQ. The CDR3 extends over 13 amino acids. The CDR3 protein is CASSLGGSDTQYF. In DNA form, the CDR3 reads TGTGCCAGCAGCTTAGGAGGGTCGGATACGCAGTATTTT.

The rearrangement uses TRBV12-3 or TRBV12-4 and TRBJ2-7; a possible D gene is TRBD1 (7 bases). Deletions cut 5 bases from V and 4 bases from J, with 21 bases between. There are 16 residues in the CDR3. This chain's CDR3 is CASSPRQGLTGYEQYF. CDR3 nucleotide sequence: TGTGCCAGCAGTCCCCGACAGGGACTCACCGGGTACGAGCAGTACTTC.

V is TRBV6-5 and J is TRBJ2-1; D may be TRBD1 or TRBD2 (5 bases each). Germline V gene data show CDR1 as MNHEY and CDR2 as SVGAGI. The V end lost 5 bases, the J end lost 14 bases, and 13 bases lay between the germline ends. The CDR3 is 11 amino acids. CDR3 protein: CASSRDLREFF. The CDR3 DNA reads TGTGCCAGCAGTCGGGACCTAAGGGAGTTCTTC.

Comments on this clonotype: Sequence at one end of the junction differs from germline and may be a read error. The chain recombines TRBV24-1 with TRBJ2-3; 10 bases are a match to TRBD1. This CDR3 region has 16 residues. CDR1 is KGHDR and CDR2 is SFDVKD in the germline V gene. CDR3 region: CATGDPGQGSTDTQYF. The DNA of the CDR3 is TGTGCCACCGGTGACCCGGGACAGGGGAGCACAGATACGCAGTATTTT.

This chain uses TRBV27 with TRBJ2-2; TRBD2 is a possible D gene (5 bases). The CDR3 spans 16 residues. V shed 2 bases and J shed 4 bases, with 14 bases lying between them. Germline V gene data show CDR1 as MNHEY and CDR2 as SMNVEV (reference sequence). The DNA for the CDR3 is TGTGCCAGCAGTTTAGCTATGGTCGGGGTCACCGGGGAGCTGTTTTTT. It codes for CASSLAMVGVTGELFF.

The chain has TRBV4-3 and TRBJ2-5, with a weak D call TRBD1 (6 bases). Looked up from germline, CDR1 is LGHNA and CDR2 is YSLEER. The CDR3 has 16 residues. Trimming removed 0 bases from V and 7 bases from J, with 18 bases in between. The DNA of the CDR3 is TGCGCCAGCAGCCAAGATCGGAGAGGGGGAAGCGGGACCCAGTACTTC. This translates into CASSQDRRGGSGTQYF.

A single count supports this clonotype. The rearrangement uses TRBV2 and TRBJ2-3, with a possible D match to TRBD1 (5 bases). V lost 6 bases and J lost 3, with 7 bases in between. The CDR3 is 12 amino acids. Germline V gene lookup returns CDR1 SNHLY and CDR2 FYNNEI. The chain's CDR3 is CASRKGTDTQYF. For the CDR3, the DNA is TGTGCCAGCAGAAAGGGGACAGATACGCAGTATTTT. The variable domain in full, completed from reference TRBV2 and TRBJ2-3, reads EPEVTQTPSHQVTQMGQEVILRCVPISNHLYFYWYRQILGQKVEFLVSFYNNEISEKSEIFDDQFSVERPDGSNFTLKIRSTKLEDSAMYFCASRKGTDTQYFGPGTRLTVL.

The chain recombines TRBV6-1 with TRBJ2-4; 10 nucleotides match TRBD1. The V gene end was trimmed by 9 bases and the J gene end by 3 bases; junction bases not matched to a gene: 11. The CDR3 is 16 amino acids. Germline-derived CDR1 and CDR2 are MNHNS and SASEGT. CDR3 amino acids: CASRVYGTGDKNIQYF. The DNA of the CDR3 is TGTGCCAGTAGAGTTTACGGGACAGGGGACAAAAACATTCAGTACTTC.

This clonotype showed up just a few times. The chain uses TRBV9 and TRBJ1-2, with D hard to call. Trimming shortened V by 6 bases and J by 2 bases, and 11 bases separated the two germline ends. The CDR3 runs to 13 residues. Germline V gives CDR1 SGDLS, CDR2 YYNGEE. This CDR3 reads CASTTLENYGYTF. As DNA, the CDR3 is TGTGCCAGCACGACCCTAGAAAACTATGGCTACACCTTC.

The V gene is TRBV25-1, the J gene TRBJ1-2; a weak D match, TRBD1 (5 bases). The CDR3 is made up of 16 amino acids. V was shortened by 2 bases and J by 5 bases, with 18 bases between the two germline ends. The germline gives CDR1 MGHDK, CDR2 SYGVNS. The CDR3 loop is CASSEPSGRGSYGYTF. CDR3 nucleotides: TGTGCCAGCAGTGAACCTTCGGGAAGGGGCTCGTATGGCTACACCTTC.

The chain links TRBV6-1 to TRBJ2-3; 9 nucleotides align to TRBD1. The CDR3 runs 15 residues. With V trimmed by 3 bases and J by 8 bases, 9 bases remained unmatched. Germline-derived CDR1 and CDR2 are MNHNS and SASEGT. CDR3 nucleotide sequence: TGTGCCAGCAGTGACTCGGGACAGGGAGGAGGTACGCAGTATTTT. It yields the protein CASSDSGQGGGTQYF.

CDR3 protein: CSVHAGAETQFF. CDR3 in DNA: TGCAGCGTACACGCAGGGGCGGAGACCCAGTTCTTC. V is TRBV29-1 and J is TRBJ2-1; the D gene is possibly TRBD1 (6 bases). The CDR3 extends over 12 amino acids. The germline V and J ends were trimmed by 6 bases and 13 bases, with 19 bases remaining between them. Germline V CDR1 and CDR2: SQVTM, ANQGSEA.